Listed below are T cell receptor beta chains from one sample, sequenced in a study of CD8 T cells in ankylosing spondylitis. Each CDR3 protein gets one entry after TCRdb re-called the 5' RACE reads with MiXCR. Among some 840,000 distinct CDR3 sequences listed, over 9.5% were seen once. Sequences were obtained from blood, either unsorted or a sorted T cell fraction (not recorded which). The source of these receptors is a male donor with ankylosing spondylitis. Both conserved end residues are part of each CDR3. The D gene is left open where the match is weak.

v_call	d_call	j_call	cdr3_aa
TRBV7-3	TRBD1	TRBJ1-6	CASSFPRDRGHSPLHF
TRBV6-2/TRBV6-3	TRBD1	TRBJ2-2	CASTRTGDTGELFF
TRBV29-1	NA	TRBJ2-7	CSFRLGVYEQYF
TRBV11-1	TRBD2	TRBJ2-7	CASSSTSGRGDEQYF
TRBV4-2	NA	TRBJ2-7	CASSQGSRDFYEQYF
TRBV20-1	NA	TRBJ1-5	CSARSRYQPQHF
TRBV20-1	NA	TRBJ2-3	CTARSPMSSGTQYF
TRBV5-1	NA	TRBJ2-1	CASSRGPGRDNEQFF
TRBV18	NA	TRBJ2-7	CASSPRSISPYEQYF
TRBV11-2	NA	TRBJ1-2	CASSSDSAGGYGYTF
TRBV20-1	NA	TRBJ2-3	CSAAQGVDTQYF
TRBV20-1	NA	TRBJ2-3	CSARDPGGRTDTQYF
TRBV5-1	NA	TRBJ2-7	CASSFRSDSSYEQYF
TRBV6-5	NA	TRBJ1-2	CASSYSNRGGGYTF
TRBV15	TRBD1	TRBJ1-5	CATSTGTDSILSNQPQHF
TRBV12-3/TRBV12-4	TRBD2	TRBJ2-1	CACSLAGYVYGGAYNEQFF
TRBV5-4	NA	TRBJ2-7	CASSLVGRASYEQYF
TRBV9	TRBD1	TRBJ2-2	CASSASGTGNTGELFF
TRBV5-5	TRBD1	TRBJ1-5	CASSTRQGYQPQHF
TRBV5-1	NA	TRBJ2-3	CASSSFGRSTDTQYF
TRBV20-1	NA	TRBJ2-7	CSAVASSYEQYF
TRBV12-3/TRBV12-4	NA	TRBJ2-1	CASTHYNEQFF
TRBV2	NA	TRBJ2-1	CASSGTDEQFF
TRBV12-3/TRBV12-4	NA	TRBJ2-6	CASSVGGYSSGANVLTF
TRBV5-6	TRBD2	TRBJ2-2	CASSQTSGRDTGELFF
TRBV5-1	TRBD1	TRBJ2-7	CASSQKGQGFYEQYF
TRBV20-1	NA	TRBJ2-7	CSARSALARHEQYF
TRBV24-1	TRBD1	TRBJ2-2	CATSDHRGSGELFF
TRBV4-2	TRBD1	TRBJ1-2	CASSPPGQGFHGYTF
TRBV29-1	NA	TRBJ2-7	CSVVTELGSYEQYF
TRBV20-1	NA	TRBJ1-1	CSGGNTEAFF
TRBV10-1	NA	TRBJ2-7	CASSTGFGEQYF
TRBV5-1	TRBD2	TRBJ2-1	CASSLRGGAGYNEQFF
TRBV4-1	TRBD2	TRBJ2-1	CASSQASGASYNEQFF
TRBV5-1	NA	TRBJ1-1	CASSFDPGPNTEAFF
TRBV7-2	NA	TRBJ1-6	CASSYAGSPLHF
TRBV15	TRBD1	TRBJ2-5	CATSDRDRGRETQYF
TRBV29-1	NA	TRBJ2-7	CSVAPRGSYEQYF
TRBV20-1	NA	TRBJ2-3	CSASRSGGEGTDTQYF
TRBV24-1	NA	TRBJ2-1	CATSGVNSYNEQFF
TRBV29-1	NA	TRBJ1-3	CSVVGSGNTIYF
TRBV29-1	TRBD1	TRBJ2-3	CSVRDRGTDTQYF
TRBV5-4	NA	TRBJ2-3	CASSLVKSTDTQYF
TRBV4-1	TRBD2	TRBJ2-1	CASSQDHGLAGGAVTYNEQFF
TRBV7-2	NA	TRBJ2-3	CASTARVTDTQYF
TRBV5-4	NA	TRBJ2-3	CASSLPLGRGSTDTQYF
TRBV30	NA	TRBJ2-1	CARDRGTYNEQFF
TRBV7-2	TRBD1	NA	CASSYNHGTGRTQYF
TRBV11-2	NA	TRBJ1-5	CASSLRQGLGQPQHF
TRBV29-1	NA	TRBJ1-1	CSVAGLRGETEAFF
TRBV28	TRBD1	TRBJ2-6	CASSLSQGGAGANVLTF
TRBV12-3/TRBV12-4	TRBD2	TRBJ2-1	CASRQPGLAGFRNEQFF
TRBV20-1	NA	TRBJ1-2	CSARGWVFSTSLSDGYTF
TRBV2	NA	TRBJ2-7	CASREEQEYPRNEQYF
TRBV20-1	TRBD2	TRBJ2-5	CSAKTSGRHQETQYF
TRBV6-2/TRBV6-3	NA	TRBJ1-6	CASTNVGSPLHF
TRBV9	NA	TRBJ2-5	CASSPSARVQETQYF
TRBV20-1	TRBD1	TRBJ1-2	CSASQGEGRYGYTF
TRBV7-6	NA	TRBJ2-4	CASSLGVAPGPNIQYF
TRBV5-1	NA	TRBJ2-7	CASSITRNQYGGEQYF